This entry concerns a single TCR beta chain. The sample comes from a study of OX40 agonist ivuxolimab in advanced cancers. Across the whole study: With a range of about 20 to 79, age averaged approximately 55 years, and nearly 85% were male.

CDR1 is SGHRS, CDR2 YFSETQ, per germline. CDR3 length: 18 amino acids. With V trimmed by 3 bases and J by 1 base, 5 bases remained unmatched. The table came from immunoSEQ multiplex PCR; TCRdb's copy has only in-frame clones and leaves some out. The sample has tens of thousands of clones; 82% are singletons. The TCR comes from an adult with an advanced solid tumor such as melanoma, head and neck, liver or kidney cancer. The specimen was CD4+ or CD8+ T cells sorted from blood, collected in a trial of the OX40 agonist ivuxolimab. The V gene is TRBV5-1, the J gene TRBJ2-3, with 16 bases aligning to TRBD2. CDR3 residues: CASSSGTSGRAGTDTQYF. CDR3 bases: TGCGCCAGCAGCTCCGGGACTAGCGGGAGGGCCGGCACAGATACGCAGTATTTT.